This TCR beta chain emerged from a study of T cells in Graves' hyperthyroidism and ophthalmopathy. As to this clonotype: Its antigen remains unknown.

Study-level points and caveats: The authors' 13 V-J model separated ophthalmopathy from stable hyperthyroidism.

Graves' hyperthyroidism was deemed stable absent ophthalmopathy progression within 18 months. The hyperthyroidism was newly diagnosed and had lasted under 2 months; the patients were aged 18 to 65. Amplification of TCR beta CDR3 regions was performed using RNA transcripts as template. Using the HTBI primer set, a first-round RT-PCR was run on the TCR CDR3. TCRdb re-analysed the multiplex PCR reads in MiXCR, keeping a single row per CDR3 protein. The table has about 560,000 distinct CDR3 sequences, approximately 14% seen once. The CDR3 length is 16 residues. V was trimmed by 8 bases and J by 2 bases, leaving 19 bases between them. The germline V gene encodes CDR1 SNHLY and CDR2 FYNNEI.

The rearrangement joins TRBV2 to TRBJ1-5; no definite D call. The origin of this receptor is a woman aged 40 to 55 with Graves' hyperthyroidism. The sample taken for sequencing was blood. Here the CDR3 reads CASVQSGREGNQPQHF. The CDR3 DNA reads TGTGCCAGCGTACAGTCCGGGCGCGAGGGCAATCAGCCCCAGCATTTT.